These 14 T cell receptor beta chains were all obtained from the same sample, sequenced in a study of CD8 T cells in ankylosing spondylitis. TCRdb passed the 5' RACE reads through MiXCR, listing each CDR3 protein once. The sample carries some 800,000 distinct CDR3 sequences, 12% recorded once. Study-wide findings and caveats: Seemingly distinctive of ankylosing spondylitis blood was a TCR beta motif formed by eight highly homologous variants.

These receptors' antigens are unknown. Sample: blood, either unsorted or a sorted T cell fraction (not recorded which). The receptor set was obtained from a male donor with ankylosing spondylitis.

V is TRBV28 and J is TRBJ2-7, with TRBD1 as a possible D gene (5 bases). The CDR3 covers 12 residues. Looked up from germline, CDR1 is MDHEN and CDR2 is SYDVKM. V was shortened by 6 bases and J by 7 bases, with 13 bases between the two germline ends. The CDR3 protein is CASRPHRKEQYF. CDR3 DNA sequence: TGTGCCAGCAGACCTCACAGGAAAGAGCAGTACTTC.

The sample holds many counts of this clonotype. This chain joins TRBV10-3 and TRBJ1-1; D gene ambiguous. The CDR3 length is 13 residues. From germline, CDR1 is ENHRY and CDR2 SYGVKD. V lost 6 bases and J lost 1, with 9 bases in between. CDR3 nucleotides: TGTGCCATCAGCTCCGGGAGGAACACTGAAGCTTTCTTT. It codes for CAISSGRNTEAFF.

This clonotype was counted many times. The CDR3 nucleotides read TGCAGCGTTGAAGATGCCAGCTCCTACGAGCAGTACTTC. Translation gives CSVEDASSYEQYF. The chain employs TRBV29-1 and TRBJ2-7; no firm D call. Trimming took 0 bases from V and 0 from J, leaving 6 bases between them. Per germline, CDR1 SQVTM and CDR2 ANQGSEA. The CDR3 runs to 13 residues.

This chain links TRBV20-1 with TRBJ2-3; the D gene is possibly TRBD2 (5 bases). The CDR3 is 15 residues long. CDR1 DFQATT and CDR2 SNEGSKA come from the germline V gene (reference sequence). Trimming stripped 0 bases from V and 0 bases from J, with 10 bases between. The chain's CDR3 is CSARDDGGSTDTQYF. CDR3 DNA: TGCAGTGCTAGAGATGATGGCGGGAGCACAGATACGCAGTATTTT.

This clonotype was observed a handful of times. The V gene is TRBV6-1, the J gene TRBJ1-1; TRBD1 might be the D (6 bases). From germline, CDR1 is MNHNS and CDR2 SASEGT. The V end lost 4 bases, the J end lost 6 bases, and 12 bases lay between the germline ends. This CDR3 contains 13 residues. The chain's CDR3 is CASSAHRESEAFF. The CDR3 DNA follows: TGTGCCAGCAGTGCCCACAGGGAGTCTGAAGCTTTCTTT.

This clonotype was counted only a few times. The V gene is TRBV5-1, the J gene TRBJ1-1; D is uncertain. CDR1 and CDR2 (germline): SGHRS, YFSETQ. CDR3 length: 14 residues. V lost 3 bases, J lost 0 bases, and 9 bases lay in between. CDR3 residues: CASSSPVLNTEAFF. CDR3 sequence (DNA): TGCGCCAGCAGCTCTCCAGTGTTGAACACTGAAGCTTTCTTT.

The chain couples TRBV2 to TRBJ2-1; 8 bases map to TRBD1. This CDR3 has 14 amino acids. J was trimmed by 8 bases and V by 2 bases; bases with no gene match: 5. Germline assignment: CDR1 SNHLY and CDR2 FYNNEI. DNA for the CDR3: TGTGCCAGCAGTGAACAGGGGGCGCAGGATGAGCAGTTCTTC. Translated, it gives CASSEQGAQDEQFF. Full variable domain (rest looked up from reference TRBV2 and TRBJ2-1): EPEVTQTPSHQVTQMGQEVILRCVPISNHLYFYWYRQILGQKVEFLVSFYNNEISEKSEIFDDQFSVERPDGSNFTLKIRSTKLEDSAMYFCASSEQGAQDEQFFGPGTRLTVL.

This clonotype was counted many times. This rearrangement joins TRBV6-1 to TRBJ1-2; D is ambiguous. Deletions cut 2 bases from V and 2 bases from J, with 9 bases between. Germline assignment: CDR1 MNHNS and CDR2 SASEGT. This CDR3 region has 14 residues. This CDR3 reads CASSETAGNYGYTF. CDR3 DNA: TGTGCCAGCAGTGAAACCGCAGGCAACTATGGCTACACCTTC.

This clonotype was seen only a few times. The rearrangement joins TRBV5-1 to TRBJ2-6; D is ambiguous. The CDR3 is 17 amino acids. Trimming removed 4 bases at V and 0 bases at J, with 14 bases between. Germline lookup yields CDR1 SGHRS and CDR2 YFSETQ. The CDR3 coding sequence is TGCGCCAGCAGCCTCCTTGGTCGGAACTCTGGGGCCAACGTCCTGACTTTC. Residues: CASSLLGRNSGANVLTF.

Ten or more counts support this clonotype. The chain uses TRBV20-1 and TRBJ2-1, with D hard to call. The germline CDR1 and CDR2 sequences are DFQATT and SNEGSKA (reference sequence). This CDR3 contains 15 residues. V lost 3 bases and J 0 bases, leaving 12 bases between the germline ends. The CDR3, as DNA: TGCAGTGCTAGTTTGCTATGGGGCTCCTACAATGAGCAGTTCTTC. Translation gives CSASLLWGSYNEQFF.

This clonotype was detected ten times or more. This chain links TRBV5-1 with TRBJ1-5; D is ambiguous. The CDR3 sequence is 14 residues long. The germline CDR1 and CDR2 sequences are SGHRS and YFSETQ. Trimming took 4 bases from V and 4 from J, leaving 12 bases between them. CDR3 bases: TGCGCCAGCAGCCTGGACGGGGAAAATCAGCCCCAGCATTTT. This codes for CASSLDGENQPQHF.

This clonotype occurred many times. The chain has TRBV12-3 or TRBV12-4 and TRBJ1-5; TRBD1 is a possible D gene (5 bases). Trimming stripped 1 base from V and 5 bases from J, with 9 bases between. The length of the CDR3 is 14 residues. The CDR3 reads CASSLGGDYQPQHF. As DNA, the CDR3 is TGTGCCAGCAGTTTAGGAGGGGACTATCAGCCCCAGCATTTT.

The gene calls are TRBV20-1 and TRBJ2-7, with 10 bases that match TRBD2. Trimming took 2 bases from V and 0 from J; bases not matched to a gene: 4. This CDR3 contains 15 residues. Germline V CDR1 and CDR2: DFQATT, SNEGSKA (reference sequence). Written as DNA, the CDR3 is TGCAGTGCTAGAAAGGGGACTAGCGCCTCCTACGAGCAGTACTTC. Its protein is CSARKGTSASYEQYF.

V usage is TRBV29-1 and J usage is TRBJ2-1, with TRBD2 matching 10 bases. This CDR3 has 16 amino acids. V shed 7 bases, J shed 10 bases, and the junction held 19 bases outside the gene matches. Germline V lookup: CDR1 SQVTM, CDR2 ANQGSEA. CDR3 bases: TGCAGCGCCGTTTGGGGGAGGAGCGGGAGGGCGGAGGAGCAGTTCTTC. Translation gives CSAVWGRSGRAEEQFF.